A single sample gave rise to the 8 T cell receptor beta chains below, sequenced in a study of T cells in Graves' hyperthyroidism and ophthalmopathy. Amplification of TCR beta CDR3 regions used RNA as the template. HTBI primers were the set used in a first-round RT-PCR of the TCR CDR3. TCRdb re-called the multiplex PCR reads through MiXCR, storing one row per CDR3 protein. This sample has about 360,000 distinct CDR3 sequences; about 13% occur once, and the top ten carry 9.2%. Material for sequencing was blood. The receptors derive from a woman younger than 30 with Graves' hyperthyroidism.

This clonotype was recorded a few times. CDR3 sequence (DNA): TGCAGTGCTAGAGACGTCGGACGGACTAACTACGAGCAGTACTTC. This sequence encodes CSARDVGRTNYEQYF. This sequence joins TRBV20-1 and TRBJ2-7; D perhaps matches TRBD2 (6 bases). This CDR3 is built from 15 residues. Deletions cut 0 bases from V and 3 bases from J, with 15 bases between. Per germline, CDR1 DFQATT and CDR2 SNEGSKA (reference sequence).

The J gene is TRBJ2-1, the V gene TRBV6-4; TRBD2 agrees at 10 bases. The CDR3 contains 15 residues. V shed 3 bases, J shed 7 bases, and the junction held 6 bases outside the gene matches. Germline CDR1 and CDR2: MRHNA and SNTAGT. The CDR3 spells CASSDGLAGDNEQFF. Written as DNA, the CDR3 is TGTGCCAGCAGTGATGGCCTAGCGGGAGATAATGAGCAGTTCTTC.

This clonotype came up many times. This sequence joins TRBV27 and TRBJ2-1; 12 bases fit TRBD1. The CDR3 is made up of 15 amino acids. Germline V gene data show CDR1 as MNHEY and CDR2 as SMNVEV (reference sequence). V gave up 5 bases and J gave up 9 bases; unmatched junction bases: 8. The CDR3 DNA sequence: TGTGCCAGCAGTAGGGTGGGGACAGGGGGCACTGAGCAGTTCTTC. It yields the protein CASSRVGTGGTEQFF.

This clonotype was seen repeatedly, ten times or more. The genes are TRBV12-3 or TRBV12-4 and TRBJ1-1; a weak D match, TRBD1 (6 bases). Deletions cut 7 bases from V and 2 bases from J, with 14 bases between. This CDR3 has 14 residues. The CDR3 protein is CASKLTGTNTEAFF. The CDR3 DNA follows: TGTGCCAGCAAGCTGACAGGTACAAACACTGAAGCTTTCTTT.

Notes on this clonotype: An end of the junction differs from the germline gene, which may be a read error. DNA of the CDR3: TGTGCCAGCAGCTTCCGGGGCACAGGTACGCAGTATTTT. Translated: CASSFRGTGTQYF. The chain recombines TRBV7-3 with TRBJ2-3; D may correspond to TRBD1 or TRBD2 (5 bases each). This CDR3 has 13 amino acids. The germline V gene has CDR1 SGHTA and CDR2 FQGTGA.

The sample holds many counts of this clonotype. V gene TRBV6-1 combines with J gene TRBJ1-1; D gene unclear. The CDR3 loop spans 14 amino acids. V lost 0 bases to trimming and J lost 5 bases, with 10 bases between them. Germline CDR1 MNHNS, CDR2 SASEGT. The CDR3 is CASSEAGRGTEAFF. In DNA form, the CDR3 reads TGTGCCAGCAGTGAAGCAGGAAGAGGGACTGAAGCTTTCTTT.

This clonotype was picked up a small number of times. The chain uses TRBV24-1 and TRBJ2-3, with 9 bases that match TRBD2. This CDR3 is 14 amino acids long. After removal of 9 bases from V and 2 bases from J, the junction contained 5 bases not matched to a gene. Germline CDR1 is KGHDR and CDR2 is SFDVKD. The CDR3 DNA is TGTGCCACCTCCCTAGCGGGGATCACAGATACGCAGTATTTT. Protein product: CATSLAGITDTQYF.

This clonotype showed up many times. The chain couples TRBV6-1 to TRBJ1-2; a weak D match, TRBD1 (5 bases). This CDR3 has 13 residues. CDR1 MNHNS and CDR2 SASEGT come from the germline V gene. The V gene lost 6 bases and the J gene lost 7 bases, with 15 bases spanning the gap. The CDR3 DNA reads TGTGCCAGCAGCCCCGTTGGGGGAGCTGGCTACACCTTC. Protein sequence: CASSPVGGAGYTF.